The sample holds a few counts of the clone carrying this TCR beta chain. What it recognizes is unknown. TCRdb reprocessed the RT-PCR reads with MiXCR, giving one entry per CDR3 protein. The sample gives about 170,000 distinct CDR3 sequences, roughly a tenth of which show up once; roughly 36% is in the top ten. This entry belongs to a study of response to subunit inactivated influenza vaccine. The CDR3 has 14 residues. CDR1 is SGHRS, CDR2 YFSETQ, per germline. Unmatched junction bases numbered 3, after V lost 3 bases and J lost 5 bases. Findings of the study overall: Authors suggested seasonal influenza vaccinations each recruit few new T cells.

The TCR comes from a man aged 50 to 69 who received an inactivated influenza vaccine. The V gene is TRBV5-1, the J gene TRBJ2-5, with 11 positions matching TRBD1. The input for sequencing was CD8+ T cells sorted from PBMCs, taken roughly 24 months after vaccination. The CDR3 DNA sequence: TGCGCCAGCAGCTGGACAGGGGGCATTGAGACCCAGTACTTC. It encodes CASSWTGGIETQYF.